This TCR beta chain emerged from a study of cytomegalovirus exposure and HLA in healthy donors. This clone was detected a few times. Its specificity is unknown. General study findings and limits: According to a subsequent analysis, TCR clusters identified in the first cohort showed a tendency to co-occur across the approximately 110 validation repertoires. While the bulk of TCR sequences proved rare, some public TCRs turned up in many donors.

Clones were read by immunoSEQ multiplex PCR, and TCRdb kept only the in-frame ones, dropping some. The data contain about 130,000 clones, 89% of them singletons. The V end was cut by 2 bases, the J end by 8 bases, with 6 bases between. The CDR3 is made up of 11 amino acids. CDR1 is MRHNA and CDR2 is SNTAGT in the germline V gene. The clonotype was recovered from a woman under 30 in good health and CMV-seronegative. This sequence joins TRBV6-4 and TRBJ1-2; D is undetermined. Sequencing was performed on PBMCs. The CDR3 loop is CASSDHTGYTF. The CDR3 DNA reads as TGTGCCAGCAGTGACCACACCGGCTACACCTTC.